A single sample gave rise to the 13 T cell receptor beta chains below, sequenced in a study of T cell changes during pregnancy in multiple sclerosis. TCRdb's table, derived via immunoSEQ multiplex PCR, lists solely in-frame clones and lacks some. The repertoire holds 25,000 to 30,000 clones, with 89% as singletons. The sequencing used CD8+ T cells from peripheral blood mononuclear cells, collected in the second trimester of pregnancy. The receptors were gathered from a female donor with multiple sclerosis, enrolled in a pregnancy study.

The gene calls are TRBV5-6 and TRBJ1-1, with D unclear. V was shortened by 2 bases and J by 4 bases, with 9 bases between the two germline ends. The germline gives CDR1 SGHDT, CDR2 YYEEEE. The CDR3 length is 13 residues. CDR3: CASSFSTSTEAFF. The CDR3 DNA is TGTGCCAGCAGCTTCTCGACTTCCACTGAAGCTTTCTTT.

Notes on this clone: This sample includes further DNA sequences coding for the same CDR3. The chain employs TRBV6-4 and TRBJ2-3; 12 bases line up with TRBD2. Germline V lookup: CDR1 MRHNA, CDR2 SNTAGT. The CDR3 consists of 14 residues. V shed 3 bases and J 5 bases; nucleotides not matched to a gene: 0. The CDR3 here is CASSELAGGDTQYF. In DNA form, the CDR3 reads TGTGCCAGCAGTGAACTAGCGGGGGGAGATACGCAGTATTTT.

The CDR3 DNA sequence: TGTGCCAGCAGCCCCGGACTAGCGGGAGGGTTTTCAAACGAGCAGTACTTC. This gives the protein CASSPGLAGGFSNEQYF. The chain combines TRBV28 with TRBJ2-7, with 15 bases aligning to TRBD2. V lost 6 bases and J lost 5; bases outside the gene matches: 11. CDR1 and CDR2 from the germline V gene are MDHEN and SYDVKM. This CDR3 is 17 amino acids long.

The V and J genes are TRBV9 and TRBJ2-5; 7 bases are shared with TRBD2. The CDR3 length is 15 residues. V shed 0 bases and J 3 bases; nucleotides not matched to a gene: 5. Per the germline V gene, CDR1 is SGDLS and CDR2 is YYNGEE. Here the CDR3 reads CASSVVDGGEETQYF. CDR3 coding DNA: TGTGCCAGCAGCGTAGTGGATGGGGGGGAAGAGACCCAGTACTTC.

The chain couples TRBV4-3 to TRBJ1-1, with a possible D match to TRBD1 (5 bases). CDR1 is LGHNA, CDR2 YSLEER, per germline. The CDR3 runs to 14 residues. V shed 0 bases and J shed 8 bases, with 13 bases lying between them. CDR3 sequence: CASSQEGGVLEAFF. The CDR3 bases are TGCGCCAGCAGCCAAGAGGGAGGGGTATTAGAAGCTTTCTTT.

The chain carries TRBV5-6 and TRBJ2-7; D gene unclear. V gave up 2 bases and J gave up 6 bases, with 21 bases separating them. This CDR3 comprises 16 residues. CDR1 SGHDT and CDR2 YYEEEE come from the germline V gene. The DNA of the CDR3 is TGTGCCAGCAGCTTTCTGACTTCCGGTCCTCCCCTCGAGCAGTACTTC. Encoded protein: CASSFLTSGPPLEQYF.

This clone was seen just once. The chain has TRBV4-3 and TRBJ1-2; 8 nucleotides align to TRBD1. V lost 4 bases, J lost 8 bases, and 6 bases stayed unmatched. The CDR3 is made up of 13 amino acids. Germline CDR1 LGHNA, CDR2 YSLEER. Here the CDR3 DNA reads TGCGCCAGCAGCCGAGACAGGGGAAACGGCTACACCTTC. It codes for CASSRDRGNGYTF.

The genes are TRBV9 and TRBJ2-5; D ambiguous. The CDR3 runs 11 residues. Germline V lookup: CDR1 SGDLS, CDR2 YYNGEE. The V end was cut by 4 bases, the J end by 5 bases, with 6 bases between. CDR3 loop: CASSSSETQYF. As DNA, the CDR3 is TGTGCCAGCAGCTCGTCTGAGACCCAGTACTTC.

CDR3 residues: CASSSYAGGRTEAFF. The CDR3 region has the DNA TGTGCCAGCAGTTCATATGCAGGGGGACGAACTGAAGCTTTCTTT. This sequence joins TRBV28 and TRBJ1-1; 7 nucleotides agree with TRBD1. Unmatched junction bases numbered 10, after V lost 4 bases and J lost 5 bases. CDR1 and CDR2 (germline): MDHEN, SYDVKM. The CDR3 length is 15 residues.

The rearrangement joins TRBV6-5 to TRBJ2-7; a weak D match, TRBD2 (6 bases). Looked up from germline, CDR1 is MNHEY and CDR2 is SVGAGI. Deletions cut 7 bases from V and 0 bases from J, with 13 bases between. The CDR3 loop spans 14 amino acids. This CDR3 is CASTSAGLSYEQYF. The CDR3 nucleotides are TGTGCCAGCACCTCAGCGGGCCTCTCCTACGAGCAGTACTTC.

This chain joins TRBV9 and TRBJ2-7; 12 bases map to TRBD2. The CDR3 contains 14 residues. V dropped 3 bases and J dropped 2; count of bases not matched to a gene: 0. Germline lookup yields CDR1 SGDLS and CDR2 YYNGEE. The chain's CDR3 is CASSASGRAYEQYF. The CDR3, as DNA: TGTGCCAGCAGCGCTAGCGGGAGGGCCTACGAGCAGTACTTC. Variable domain in full (rest from reference TRBV9 and TRBJ2-7): DSGVTQTPKHLITATGQRVTLRCSPRSGDLSVYWYQQSLDQGLQFLIQYYNGEERAKGNILERFSAQQFPDLHSELNLSSLELGDSALYFCASSASGRAYEQYFGPGTRLTVT.

The rearrangement uses TRBV7-2 and TRBJ2-1, with no clear D. The CDR3 is 13 amino acids. Trimming removed 1 base at V and 4 bases at J, with 5 bases between. Germline CDR1 reads SGHTA; CDR2 reads FQGNSA. The CDR3 sequence is CASSLDMYNEQFF. The CDR3 nucleotides read TGTGCCAGCAGCTTAGATATGTACAATGAGCAGTTCTTC.

V is TRBV7-8 and J is TRBJ2-7, with TRBD1 identical over 8 bases. The CDR3 spans 15 residues. Per the germline V gene, CDR1 is SGHVS and CDR2 is FQNEAQ. V was pared by 4 bases and J by 8 bases, with 13 bases of the junction left unmatched. CDR3 DNA sequence: TGTGCCAGCAGCTCCCGGGACAGGTTCCACAAAAAGCAGTACTTC. Amino acid sequence: CASSSRDRFHKKQYF.